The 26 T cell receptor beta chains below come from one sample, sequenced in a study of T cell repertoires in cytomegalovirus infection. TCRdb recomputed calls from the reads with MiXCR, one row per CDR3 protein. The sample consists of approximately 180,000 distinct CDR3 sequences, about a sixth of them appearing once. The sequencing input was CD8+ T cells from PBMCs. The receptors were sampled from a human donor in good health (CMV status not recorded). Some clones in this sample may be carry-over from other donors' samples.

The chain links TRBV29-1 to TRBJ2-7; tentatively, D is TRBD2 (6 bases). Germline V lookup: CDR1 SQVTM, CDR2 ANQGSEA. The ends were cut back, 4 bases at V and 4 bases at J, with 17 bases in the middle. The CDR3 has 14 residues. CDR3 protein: CSVGSGTAIYEQYF. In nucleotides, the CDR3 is TGCAGCGTTGGATCCGGGACTGCTATTTACGAGCAGTACTTC.

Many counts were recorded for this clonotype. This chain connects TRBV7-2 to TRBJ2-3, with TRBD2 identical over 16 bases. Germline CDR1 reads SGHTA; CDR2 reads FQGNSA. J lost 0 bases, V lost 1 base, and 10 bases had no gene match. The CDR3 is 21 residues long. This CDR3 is CASSLVAPGLAGGPSTDTQYF. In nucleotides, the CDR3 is TGTGCCAGCAGCTTAGTGGCCCCGGGACTAGCGGGGGGGCCAAGCACAGATACGCAGTATTTT.

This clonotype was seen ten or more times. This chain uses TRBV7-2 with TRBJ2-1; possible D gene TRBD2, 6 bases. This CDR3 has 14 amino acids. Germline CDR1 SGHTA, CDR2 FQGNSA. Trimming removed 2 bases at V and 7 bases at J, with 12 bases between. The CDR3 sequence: CASSLPKGRNEQFF. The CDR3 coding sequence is TGTGCCAGCAGCTTACCCAAAGGGAGGAATGAGCAGTTCTTC.

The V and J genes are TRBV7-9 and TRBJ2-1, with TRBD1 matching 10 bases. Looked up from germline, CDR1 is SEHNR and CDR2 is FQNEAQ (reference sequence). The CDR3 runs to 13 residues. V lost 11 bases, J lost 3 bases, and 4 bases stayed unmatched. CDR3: CAEDRGNYNEQFF. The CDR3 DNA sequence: TGTGCCGAGGACAGGGGGAACTACAATGAGCAGTTCTTC.

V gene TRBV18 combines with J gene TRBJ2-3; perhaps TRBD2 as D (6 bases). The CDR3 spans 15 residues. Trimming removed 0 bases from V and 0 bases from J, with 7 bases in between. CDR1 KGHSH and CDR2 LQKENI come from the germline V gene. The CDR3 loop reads CASSPPAGSTDTQYF. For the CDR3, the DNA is TGTGCCAGCTCACCACCGGCGGGGAGCACAGATACGCAGTATTTT.

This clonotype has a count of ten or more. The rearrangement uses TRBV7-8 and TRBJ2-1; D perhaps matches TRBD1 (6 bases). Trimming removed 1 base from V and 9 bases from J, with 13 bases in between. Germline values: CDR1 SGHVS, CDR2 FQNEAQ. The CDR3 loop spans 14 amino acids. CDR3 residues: CASSLEPRGGEQFF. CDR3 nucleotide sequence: TGTGCCAGCAGCTTAGAGCCCAGGGGTGGTGAGCAGTTCTTC.

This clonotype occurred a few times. The chain's CDR3 is CASSQVTTSGGASYEQYF. In nucleotides, the CDR3 is TGCGCCAGCAGCCAAGTGACGACTAGCGGGGGGGCTAGCTACGAGCAGTACTTC. The chain links TRBV4-3 to TRBJ2-7, with TRBD2 matching 14 bases. The CDR3 totals 18 residues. Germline V gene data show CDR1 as LGHNA and CDR2 as YSLEER. The junction had 8 bases not matched to a gene; V was cut back by 1 base and J by 3 bases.

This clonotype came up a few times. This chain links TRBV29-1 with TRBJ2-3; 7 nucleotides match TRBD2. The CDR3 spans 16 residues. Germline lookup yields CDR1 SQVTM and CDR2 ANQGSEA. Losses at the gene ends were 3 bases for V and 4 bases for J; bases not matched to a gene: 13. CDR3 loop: CSVDFGGVFAADTQYF. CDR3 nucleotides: TGCAGCGTTGACTTTGGGGGGGTTTTCGCGGCAGATACGCAGTATTTT.

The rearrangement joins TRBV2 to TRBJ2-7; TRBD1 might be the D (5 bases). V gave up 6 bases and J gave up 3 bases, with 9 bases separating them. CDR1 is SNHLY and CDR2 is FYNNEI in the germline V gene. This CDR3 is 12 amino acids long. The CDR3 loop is CASRWQGYEQYF. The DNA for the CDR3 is TGTGCCAGCAGGTGGCAGGGCTACGAGCAGTACTTC.

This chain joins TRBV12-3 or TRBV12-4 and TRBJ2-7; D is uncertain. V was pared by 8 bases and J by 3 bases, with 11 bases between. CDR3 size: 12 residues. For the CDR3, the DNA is TGTGCCAGCGGGCTGGGGTTCTACGAGCAGTACTTC. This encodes CASGLGFYEQYF.

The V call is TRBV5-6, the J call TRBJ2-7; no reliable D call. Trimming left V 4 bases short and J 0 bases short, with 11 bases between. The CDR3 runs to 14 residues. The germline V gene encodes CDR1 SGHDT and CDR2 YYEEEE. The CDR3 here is CASSNGPSSYEQYF. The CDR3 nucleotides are TGTGCCAGCAGCAACGGCCCAAGCTCCTACGAGCAGTACTTC.

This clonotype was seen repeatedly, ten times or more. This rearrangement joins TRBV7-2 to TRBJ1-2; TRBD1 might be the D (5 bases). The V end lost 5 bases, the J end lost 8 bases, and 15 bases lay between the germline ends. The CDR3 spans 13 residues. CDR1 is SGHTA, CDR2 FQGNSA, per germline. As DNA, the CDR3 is TGTGCCAGCAGCACCCAGGGACGGTACGGCTACACCTTC. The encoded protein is CASSTQGRYGYTF.

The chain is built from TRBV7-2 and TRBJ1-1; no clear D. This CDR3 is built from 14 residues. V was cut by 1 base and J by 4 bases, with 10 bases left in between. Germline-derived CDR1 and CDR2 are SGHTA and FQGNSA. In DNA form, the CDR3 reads TGTGCCAGCAGCTTAGGGCAGAGGTTCACTGAAGCTTTCTTT. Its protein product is CASSLGQRFTEAFF.

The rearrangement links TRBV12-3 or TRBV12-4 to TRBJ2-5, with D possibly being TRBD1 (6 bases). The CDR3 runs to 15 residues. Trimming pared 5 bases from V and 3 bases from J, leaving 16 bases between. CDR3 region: CASSRTGKGEETQYF. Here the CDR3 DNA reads TGTGCCAGCAGTCGTACAGGGAAAGGGGAAGAGACCCAGTACTTC.

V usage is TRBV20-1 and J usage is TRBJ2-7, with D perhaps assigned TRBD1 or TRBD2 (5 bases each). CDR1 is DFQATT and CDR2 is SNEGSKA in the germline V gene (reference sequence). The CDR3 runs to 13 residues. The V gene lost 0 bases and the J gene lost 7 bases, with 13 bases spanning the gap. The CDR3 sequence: CSARDRDPREQYF. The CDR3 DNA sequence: TGCAGTGCTAGAGATAGGGACCCCCGGGAGCAGTACTTC.

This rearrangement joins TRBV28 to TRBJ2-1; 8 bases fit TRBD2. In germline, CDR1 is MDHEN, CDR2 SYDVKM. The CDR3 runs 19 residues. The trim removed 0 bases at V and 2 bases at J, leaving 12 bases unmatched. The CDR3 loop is CASSLWGGGSSRAYNEQFF. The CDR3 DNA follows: TGTGCCAGCAGTTTATGGGGCGGGGGGTCGAGTCGCGCCTACAATGAGCAGTTCTTC.

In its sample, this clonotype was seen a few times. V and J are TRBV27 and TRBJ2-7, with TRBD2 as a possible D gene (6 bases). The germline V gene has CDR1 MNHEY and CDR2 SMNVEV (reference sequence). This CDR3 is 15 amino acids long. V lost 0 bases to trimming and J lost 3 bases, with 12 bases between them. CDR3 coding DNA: TGTGCCAGCAGTTTATCTCAGGGAGGTATCTACGAGCAGTACTTC. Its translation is CASSLSQGGIYEQYF.

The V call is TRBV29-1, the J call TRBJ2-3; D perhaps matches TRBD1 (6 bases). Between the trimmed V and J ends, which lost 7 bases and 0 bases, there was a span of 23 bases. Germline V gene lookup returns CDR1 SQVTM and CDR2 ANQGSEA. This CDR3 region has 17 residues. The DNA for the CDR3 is TGCAGCGCAGAACGGACAGAGAAAACCCTTAGCACAGATACGCAGTATTTT. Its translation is CSAERTEKTLSTDTQYF.

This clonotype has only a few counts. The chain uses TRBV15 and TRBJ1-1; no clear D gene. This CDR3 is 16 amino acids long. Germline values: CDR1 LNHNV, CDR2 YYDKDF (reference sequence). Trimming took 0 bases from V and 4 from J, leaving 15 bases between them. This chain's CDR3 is CATSRDGEVIGTEAFF. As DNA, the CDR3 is TGTGCCACCAGCAGAGATGGTGAGGTGATAGGCACTGAAGCTTTCTTT.

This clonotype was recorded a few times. The CDR3 DNA follows: TGTGCCAGCAGCTTAGGCGGGGCCAATGAAGCTTTCTTT. It specifies CASSLGGANEAFF. The chain combines TRBV7-9 with TRBJ1-1; a possible D gene is TRBD1 (5 bases). Germline loops: CDR1 SEHNR, CDR2 FQNEAQ (reference sequence). Trimming pared 1 base from V and 7 bases from J, leaving 10 bases between. The CDR3 runs 13 residues.

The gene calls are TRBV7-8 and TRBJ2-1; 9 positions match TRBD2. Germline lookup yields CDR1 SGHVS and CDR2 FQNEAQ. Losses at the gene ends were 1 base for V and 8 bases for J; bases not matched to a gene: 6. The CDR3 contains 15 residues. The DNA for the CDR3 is TGTGCCAGCAGCTTAGGGGCGGGGGGGCCCGATGAGCAGTTCTTC. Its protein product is CASSLGAGGPDEQFF. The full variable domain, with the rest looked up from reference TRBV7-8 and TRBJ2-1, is GAGVSQSPRYKVAKRGQDVALRCDPISGHVSLFWYQQALGQGPEFLTYFQNEAQLDKSGLPSDRFFAERPEGSVSTLKIQRTQQEDSAVYLCASSLGAGGPDEQFFGPGTRLTVL.

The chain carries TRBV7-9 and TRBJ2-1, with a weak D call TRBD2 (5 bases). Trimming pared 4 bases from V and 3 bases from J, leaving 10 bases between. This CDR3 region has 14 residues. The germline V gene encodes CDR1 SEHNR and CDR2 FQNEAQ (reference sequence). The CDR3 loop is CASSSPGVYNEQFF. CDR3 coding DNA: TGTGCCAGCAGCTCCCCCGGGGTCTACAATGAGCAGTTCTTC.

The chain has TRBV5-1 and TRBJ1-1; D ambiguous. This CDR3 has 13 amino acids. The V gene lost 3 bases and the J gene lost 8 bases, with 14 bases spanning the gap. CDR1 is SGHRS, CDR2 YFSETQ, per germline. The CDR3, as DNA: TGCGCCAGCAGCTACTATACGGGGAAGGAAGCTTTCTTT. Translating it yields CASSYYTGKEAFF. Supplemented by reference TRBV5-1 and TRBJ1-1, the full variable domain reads KAGVTQTPRYLIKTRGQQVTLSCSPISGHRSVSWYQQTPGQGLQFLFEYFSETQRNKGNFPGRFSGRQFSNSRSEMNVSTLELGDSALYLCASSYYTGKEAFFGQGTRLTVV.

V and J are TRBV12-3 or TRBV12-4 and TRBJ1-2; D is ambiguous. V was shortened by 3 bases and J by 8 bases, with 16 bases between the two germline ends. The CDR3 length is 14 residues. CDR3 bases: TGTGCCAGCAGTTTGGAAATCCAGAGCTGGGGCTACACCTTC. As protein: CASSLEIQSWGYTF.

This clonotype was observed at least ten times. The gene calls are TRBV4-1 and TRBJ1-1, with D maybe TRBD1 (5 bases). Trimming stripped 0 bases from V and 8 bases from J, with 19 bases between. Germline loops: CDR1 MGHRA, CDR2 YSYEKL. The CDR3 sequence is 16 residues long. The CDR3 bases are TGCGCCAGCAGCCAAGACGCCGGGACCCTCCCTCGGGAAGCTTTCTTT. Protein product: CASSQDAGTLPREAFF.

CDR3 region: CASSESVGTGELFF. The CDR3 region has the DNA TGTGCCAGCAGTGAATCGGTGGGCACCGGGGAGCTGTTTTTT. V gene TRBV28 combines with J gene TRBJ2-2; no firm D call. The CDR3 spans 14 residues. V dropped 5 bases and J dropped 4 bases, with 11 bases sitting between them. Germline CDR1 is MDHEN and CDR2 is SYDVKM.